This TCR beta chain was recorded in a study of blood T cell repertoires in COVID-19. As for the study in general: The study drew acute and convalescent COVID-19 samples from the United States, Italy and Spain. T cells, B-cell-depleted T cells, or PBMCs supplied cDNA or gDNA.

CDR1 is SQVTM and CDR2 is ANQGSEA in the germline V gene. This CDR3 region has 14 residues. V trimming: 3 bases; J trimming: 4 bases; junction bases outside the gene matches: 7. Original methodology: From reference gene primer amplification, estimates of nucleated cell counts were derived. The method was immunoSEQ multiplex PCR; TCRdb's version includes in-frame clones alone and lacks a portion of them. For V, J and clone size, that table is used; D and trimming come from the DNA. The data contain hundreds of thousands of clones, more than 65% of them singletons. The chain has TRBV29-1 and TRBJ2-5; 8 positions match TRBD2. The receptor was derived from a woman older than 75 with acute or convalescent COVID-19. Sequenced input: peripheral blood. CDR3: CSVDTGLARETQYF. The CDR3 DNA is TGCAGCGTTGATACTGGACTAGCCAGAGAGACCCAGTACTTC.